This T cell receptor beta chain was captured in a study of T cell changes during pregnancy in multiple sclerosis. Germline CDR1 reads SGHTA; CDR2 reads FQGTGA. The CDR3 runs to 15 residues. The trim removed 2 bases at V and 5 bases at J, leaving 6 bases unmatched. TCRdb's copy holds only in-frame clones and misses some; the assay was immunoSEQ multiplex PCR. This sample has roughly 63,000 clones, with roughly 93% found just once. The chain is built from TRBV7-3 and TRBJ2-5; 9 nucleotides match TRBD2. This sequence originates from a female donor with multiple sclerosis, enrolled in a pregnancy study. The input for sequencing was CD8+ T cells from peripheral blood mononuclear cells, taken in the second trimester of pregnancy. As DNA, the CDR3 is TGTGCCAGCAGCTTAGTTCCTAGCGGGAAGGAGACCCAGTACTTC. Protein sequence: CASSLVPSGKETQYF.